Below, 4 T cell receptor beta chains from the same sample are listed, as sequenced in a study of blood T cell repertoires in COVID-19 (dated by TCRdb to the early 2020s). Libraries were constructed by the immunoSEQ multiplex PCR assay. As stored in TCRdb, this immuneACCESS dataset retains in-frame rearrangements with V and J assigned. A fraction of the clones does not appear; measured against another copy, unresolved V genes explain less than half of the discrepancy, and the remainder lacks a known reason. Within this sample are some 190,000 clones, with about nine tenths of them counted one time only. The top ten clonotypes cover 1.6% of the sample. The sample consisted of peripheral blood. Source of these receptors: a young man with active or convalescent COVID-19.

The J gene is TRBJ2-7, the V gene TRBV6-5; 10 nucleotides line up with TRBD1. This CDR3 spans 15 amino acids. The germline V gene encodes CDR1 MNHEY and CDR2 SVGAGI. The V and J ends lost 6 bases and 3 bases, in that order; junction bases with no gene match: 8. CDR3 DNA sequence: TGTGCCAGCAGGGGTGAGGACAGGGGGAGCTACGAGCAGTACTTC. Protein product: CASRGEDRGSYEQYF.

Only one count was recorded for this clone. This sequence joins TRBV7-2 and TRBJ2-1; D remains unclear. The germline V gene has CDR1 SGHTA and CDR2 FQGNSA. Deletions cut 3 bases from V and 2 bases from J, with 5 bases between. CDR3 length equals 13 residues. CDR3 in DNA: TGTGCCAGCAGCTTTCTAACCTACAATGAGCAGTTCTTC. As protein: CASSFLTYNEQFF.

V and J are TRBV7-9 and TRBJ2-3; a possible D gene is TRBD2 (5 bases). This CDR3 spans 14 amino acids. Trimming stripped 2 bases from V and 4 bases from J, with 10 bases between. CDR1 and CDR2 (germline): SEHNR, FQNEAQ (reference sequence). The CDR3 region has the DNA TGTGCCAGCAGCTTAATACTAGAAGCAGATACGCAGTATTTT. Translation: CASSLILEADTQYF.

The rearrangement links TRBV11-2 to TRBJ2-3; 9 bases fit TRBD1. After removal of 5 bases from V and 1 base from J, the junction contained 7 bases not matched to a gene. Per the germline V gene, CDR1 is SGHAT and CDR2 is FQNNGV. The CDR3 runs to 16 residues. The CDR3, as DNA: TGTGCCAGCAGCCTAGGGGGACAGGGCCGCACAGATACGCAGTATTTT. Protein product: CASSLGGQGRTDTQYF.